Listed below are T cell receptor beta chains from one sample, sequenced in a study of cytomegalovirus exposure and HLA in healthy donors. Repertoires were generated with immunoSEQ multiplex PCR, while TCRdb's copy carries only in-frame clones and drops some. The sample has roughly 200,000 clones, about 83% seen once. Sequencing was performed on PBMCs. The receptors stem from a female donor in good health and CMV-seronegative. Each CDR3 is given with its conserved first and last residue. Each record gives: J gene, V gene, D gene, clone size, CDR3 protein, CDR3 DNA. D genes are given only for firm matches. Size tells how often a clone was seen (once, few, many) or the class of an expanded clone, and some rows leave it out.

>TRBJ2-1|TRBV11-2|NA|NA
CASSFRGGTSSYNEQFF
TGTGCCAGCAGCTTTAGAGGGGGAACAAGCTCCTACAATGAGCAGTTCTTC
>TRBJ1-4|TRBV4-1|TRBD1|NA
CASSQALDRGGEKLFF
TGCGCCAGCAGCCAGGCCCTAGACAGGGGTGGTGAAAAACTGTTTTTT
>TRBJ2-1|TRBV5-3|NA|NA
CARSSVVTSGFF
TGTGCCAGAAGCTCCGTGGTGACTTCCGGGTTCTTC
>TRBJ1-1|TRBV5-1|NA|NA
CASSLVAGLNTEAFF
TGCGCCAGCAGCTTGGTTGCAGGGCTAAACACTGAAGCTTTCTTT
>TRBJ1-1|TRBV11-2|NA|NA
CASSSPGEGNTEAFF
TGTGCCAGCAGCTCCCCGGGGGAGGGCAACACTGAAGCTTTCTTT
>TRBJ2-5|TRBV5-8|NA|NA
CASSLGGPEETQYF
TGTGCCAGCAGCCTCGGGGGGCCTGAAGAGACCCAGTACTTC
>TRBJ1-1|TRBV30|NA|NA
CAWDSQGGSTEAFF
TGTGCCTGGGATTCACAGGGCGGGAGCACTGAAGCTTTCTTT
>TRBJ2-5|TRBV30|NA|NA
CAWSVGGGETQYF
TGTGCCTGGAGTGTAGGGGGTGGAGAGACCCAGTACTTC
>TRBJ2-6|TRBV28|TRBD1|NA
CASSLPGQGGSGANVLTF
TGTGCCAGCAGTTTACCGGGACAGGGAGGCTCTGGGGCCAACGTCCTGACTTTC
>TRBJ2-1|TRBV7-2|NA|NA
CASSPGTGSEFF
TGTGCCAGCAGCCCAGGAACCGGGAGTGAGTTCTTC
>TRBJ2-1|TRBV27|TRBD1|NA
CASSLDRNNEQFF
TGTGCCAGCAGTCTGGACAGGAACAATGAGCAGTTCTTC
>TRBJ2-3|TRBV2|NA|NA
CASSERDSRFTDTQYF
TGTGCCAGCAGTGAGAGGGACTCCAGGTTCACAGATACGCAGTATTTT
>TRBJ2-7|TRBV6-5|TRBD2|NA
CASSRSGRTYEQYF
TGTGCCAGCAGCCGAAGCGGGAGGACCTACGAGCAGTACTTC
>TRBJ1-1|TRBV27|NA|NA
CASSRPTGIHTEAFF
TGTGCCAGCAGTAGACCGACGGGAATTCACACCGAAGCTTTCTTT
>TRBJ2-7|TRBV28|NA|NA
CASSLIALNDYEQYF
TGTGCCAGCAGTTTAATAGCACTGAATGACTACGAGCAGTACTTC
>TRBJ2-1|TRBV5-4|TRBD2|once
CASSLGASGGPKSEQFF
TGTGCCAGCAGCTTGGGAGCCAGCGGGGGCCCCAAGTCTGAGCAGTTCTTC
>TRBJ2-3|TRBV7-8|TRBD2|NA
CASSSPGGSGRFSTDTQYF
TGTGCCAGCAGTTCCCCGGGGGGTAGCGGGAGGTTTAGCACAGATACGCAGTATTTT
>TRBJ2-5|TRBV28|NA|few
CASSPGGTLSGETQYF
TGTGCCAGCAGTCCCGGAGGGACCCTTAGCGGAGAGACCCAGTACTTC
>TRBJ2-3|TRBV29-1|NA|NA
CSVEKGSTDTQYF
TGCAGCGTTGAAAAGGGGAGCACAGATACGCAGTATTTT
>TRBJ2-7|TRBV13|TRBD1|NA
CASSGTGTDYEQYF
TGTGCCAGCAGCGGCACCGGGACAGACTACGAGCAGTACTTC
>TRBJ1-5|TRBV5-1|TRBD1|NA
CASSGTGGPNQPQHF
TGCGCCAGCAGCGGGACAGGGGGCCCAAATCAGCCCCAGCATTTT
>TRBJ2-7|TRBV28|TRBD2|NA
CASSHPGGGREQYF
TGTGCCAGCAGTCACCCGGGCGGCGGGAGAGAGCAGTACTTC
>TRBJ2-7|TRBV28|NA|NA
CASSLFPRTDYEQYF
TGTGCCAGCAGTTTATTCCCCCGGACAGATTACGAGCAGTACTTC
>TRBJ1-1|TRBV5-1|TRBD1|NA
CASSLGQGVNTEAFF
TGCGCCAGCAGCCTAGGACAGGGAGTGAACACTGAAGCTTTCTTT
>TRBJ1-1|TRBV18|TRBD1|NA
CASSPTRTGGEAFF
TGTGCCAGCTCACCCACCCGGACAGGGGGTGAAGCTTTCTTT
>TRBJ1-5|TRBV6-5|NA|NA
CASSTGVGANQPQHF
TGTGCCAGCAGCACGGGGGTAGGAGCTAATCAGCCCCAGCATTTT
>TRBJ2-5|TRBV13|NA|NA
CASSLWGSGTQETQYF
TGTGCCAGCAGCTTGTGGGGTAGCGGTACTCAAGAGACCCAGTACTTC
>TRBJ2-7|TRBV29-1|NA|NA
CSVKDRAYEQYF
TGCAGCGTTAAGGACAGAGCCTACGAGCAGTACTTC
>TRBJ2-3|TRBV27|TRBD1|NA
CASRSRGFEVTDTQYF
TGTGCCAGCAGGAGCAGGGGGTTTGAGGTCACAGATACGCAGTATTTT
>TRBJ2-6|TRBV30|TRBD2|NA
CAWAGGAGANVLTF
TGTGCCTGGGCGGGGGGGGCTGGGGCCAACGTCCTGACTTTC
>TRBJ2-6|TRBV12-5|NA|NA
CASGSEGPGGANVLTF
TGTGCTAGTGGTTCGGAGGGCCCGGGAGGGGCCAACGTCCTGACTTTC
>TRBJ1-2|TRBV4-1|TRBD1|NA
CASSRDRVYGYTF
TGCGCCAGCAGCCGGGACAGAGTCTATGGCTACACCTTC
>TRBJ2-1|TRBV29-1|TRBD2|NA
CSVEDKNGLAGVYEQFF
TGCAGCGTTGAAGACAAGAATGGACTAGCGGGAGTGTATGAGCAGTTCTTC
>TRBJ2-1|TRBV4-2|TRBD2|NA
CASSQDRGGGNYNEQFF
TGTGCCAGCAGCCAAGATCGGGGCGGGGGGAACTACAATGAGCAGTTCTTC
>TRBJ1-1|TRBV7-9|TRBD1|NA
CASSPQGAGAKDTEAFF
TGTGCCAGCAGCCCACAGGGGGCAGGGGCTAAGGACACTGAAGCTTTCTTT
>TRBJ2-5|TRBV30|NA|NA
CAWSVTTPETQYF
TGTGCCTGGAGTGTCACAACACCAGAGACCCAGTACTTC
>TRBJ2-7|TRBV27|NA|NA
CASRQAEEQYF
TGTGCCAGCCGACAGGCCGAAGAGCAGTACTTC
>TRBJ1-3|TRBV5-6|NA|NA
CASSLKRAGSGNTIYF
TGTGCCAGCAGCTTGAAGCGGGCAGGGTCTGGAAACACCATATATTTT
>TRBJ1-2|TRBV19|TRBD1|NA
CASRDSFYGYTF
TGTGCCAGTCGGGACAGCTTCTATGGCTACACCTTC
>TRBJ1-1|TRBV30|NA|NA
CAWSLVGGAFF
TGTGCCTGGAGTTTAGTGGGGGGAGCTTTCTTT
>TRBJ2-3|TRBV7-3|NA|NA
CASSPGIGADTQYF
TGTGCCAGCAGCCCCGGGATCGGGGCAGATACGCAGTATTTT
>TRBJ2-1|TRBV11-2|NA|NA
CASSFLAPSSYNEQFF
TGTGCCAGCAGCTTTCTAGCGCCGAGCTCCTACAATGAGCAGTTCTTC
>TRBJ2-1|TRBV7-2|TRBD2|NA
CASRKAGEIKYNEQFF
TGTGCCAGCAGAAAGGCGGGGGAAATAAAGTACAATGAGCAGTTCTTC
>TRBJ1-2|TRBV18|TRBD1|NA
CASSPLRTGTNYGYTF
TGTGCCAGCTCACCTTTACGGACAGGGACTAACTATGGCTACACCTTC
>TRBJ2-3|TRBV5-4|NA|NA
CASSLGQGGDTQYF
TGTGCCAGCAGCTTGGGTCAGGGCGGAGATACGCAGTATTTT
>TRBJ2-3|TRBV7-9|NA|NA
CASSLRTPSTDTQYF
TGTGCCAGCAGCTTAAGGACACCTAGCACAGATACGCAGTATTTT
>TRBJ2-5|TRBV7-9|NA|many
CASSSRLGGETQYF
TGTGCCAGCAGCTCCAGGCTTGGCGGGGAGACCCAGTACTTC
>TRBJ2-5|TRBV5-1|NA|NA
CASSLGSGGQETQYF
TGCGCCAGCAGCTTGGGTAGTGGAGGGCAAGAGACCCAGTACTTC
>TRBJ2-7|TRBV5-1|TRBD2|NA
CASSLGGGPYEQYF
TGCGCCAGCAGCTTGGGCGGGGGGCCCTACGAGCAGTACTTC
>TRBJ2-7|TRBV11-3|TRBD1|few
CASSFPGTEYEQYF
TGTGCCAGCAGCTTCCCCGGGACAGAATACGAGCAGTACTTC
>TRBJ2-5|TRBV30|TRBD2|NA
CAWAYSGGGGETQYF
TGTGCCTGGGCTTATTCGGGGGGGGGCGGTGAGACCCAGTACTTC
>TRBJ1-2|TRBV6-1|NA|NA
CASSESGGGYTF
TGTGCCAGCAGTGAGTCCGGGGGTGGCTACACCTTC
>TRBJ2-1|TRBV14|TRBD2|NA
CASSQAGGQDEQFF
TGTGCCAGCAGCCAGGCGGGGGGGCAGGATGAGCAGTTCTTC